This passage covers 28 T cell receptor beta chains from one sample sequenced in a study of shared clonotypes between healthy human individuals. The data were produced by immunoSEQ multiplex PCR, yet TCRdb's version contains in-frame clones alone and is incomplete. The repertoire holds 400,000 to 600,000 clones, around 75% seen once, with roughly an eighth in the top ten. The sequenced sample was PBMCs. Every receptor here comes from a woman in her thirties or forties in good health. Some clones in this sample may be carry-over from other donors' samples.

V is TRBV2 and J is TRBJ1-6; D uncertain. Germline CDR1 and CDR2: SNHLY and FYNNEI. This CDR3 contains 15 residues. Trimming shortened V by 0 bases and J by 7 bases, and 10 bases separated the two germline ends. The CDR3 reads CASSEAGQPNSPLHF. The CDR3 DNA reads TGTGCCAGCAGTGAAGCCGGGCAGCCCAATTCACCCCTCCACTTT. The full variable domain, rest sourced from reference TRBV2 and TRBJ1-6, is EPEVTQTPSHQVTQMGQEVILRCVPISNHLYFYWYRQILGQKVEFLVSFYNNEISEKSEIFDDQFSVERPDGSNFTLKIRSTKLEDSAMYFCASSEAGQPNSPLHFGNGTRLTVT.

The chain links TRBV19 to TRBJ2-5, with 7 bases identical to TRBD1. The CDR3 extends over 12 amino acids. V lost 7 bases, J lost 2 bases, and 1 base stayed unmatched. The V gene's germline CDR1 is LNHDA and CDR2 SQIVND (reference sequence). The CDR3, as DNA: TGTGCCAGTATGGACAGGCAAGAGACCCAGTACTTC. This translates into CASMDRQETQYF.

J is TRBJ1-4 and V is TRBV7-9; possible D gene TRBD1, 6 bases. V was pared by 5 bases and J by 6 bases, with 16 bases between. CDR3 length: 15 amino acids. CDR1 is SEHNR and CDR2 is FQNEAQ in the germline V gene (reference sequence). The CDR3 sequence is CASSQGTHGDEKLFF. The CDR3 coding sequence is TGTGCCAGCAGCCAGGGGACCCACGGGGATGAAAAACTGTTTTTT.

This rearrangement joins TRBV30 to TRBJ2-1, with TRBD1 matching over 7 bases. The CDR3 sequence is 14 residues long. With V trimmed by 0 bases and J by 7 bases, 6 bases remained unmatched. Germline V lookup: CDR1 GTSNPN, CDR2 SVGIG (reference sequence). CDR3 bases: TGTGCCTGGAGTGTTTTCTCACAGGGGAATGAGCAGTTCTTC. Its translation is CAWSVFSQGNEQFF.

The rearrangement joins TRBV4-2 to TRBJ2-7, with 7 bases lining up with TRBD1. J was trimmed by 4 bases and V by 3 bases; bases with no gene match: 9. Germline V lookup: CDR1 LGHNA, CDR2 YNFKEQ. The CDR3 spans 15 residues. CDR3 amino acids: CASSQVIAGGYEQYF. The CDR3 DNA sequence: TGTGCCAGCAGCCAGGTTATAGCAGGGGGTTACGAGCAGTACTTC.

In this sample, this clone turned up many times. This sequence joins TRBV15 and TRBJ2-4; D is undetermined. The germline gives CDR1 LNHNV, CDR2 YYDKDF (reference sequence). The V gene lost 1 base and the J gene lost 5 bases, with 9 bases spanning the gap. The CDR3 covers 14 residues. The CDR3 sequence: CATSRALMENIQYF. Written as DNA, the CDR3 is TGTGCCACCAGCAGAGCACTTATGGAAAACATTCAGTACTTC.

The chain couples TRBV7-8 to TRBJ2-7; D could derive from TRBD1 or TRBD2 (5 bases each). CDR1 SGHVS and CDR2 FQNEAQ come from the germline V gene. The V gene lost 4 bases and the J gene lost 2 bases, with 12 bases spanning the gap. This CDR3 has 14 residues. DNA of the CDR3: TGTGCCAGCAGCTCAACCGGGACGGCCTACGAGCAGTACTTC. Translated, it gives CASSSTGTAYEQYF. The complete variable domain, with remaining parts taken from reference TRBV7-8 and TRBJ2-7, reads GAGVSQSPRYKVAKRGQDVALRCDPISGHVSLFWYQQALGQGPEFLTYFQNEAQLDKSGLPSDRFFAERPEGSVSTLKIQRTQQEDSAVYLCASSSTGTAYEQYFGPGTRLTVT.

This chain uses TRBV10-3 with TRBJ2-7, with 8 bases that match TRBD1. Germline CDR1 reads ENHRY; CDR2 reads SYGVKD. With V trimmed by 3 bases and J by 7 bases, 8 bases remained unmatched. This CDR3 contains 14 residues. CDR3 sequence: CAISEVDRVGEQYF. The DNA of the CDR3 is TGTGCCATCAGTGAAGTGGACAGGGTCGGAGAGCAGTACTTC.

This clone is a singleton in its sample. The chain has TRBV4-2 and TRBJ2-5; D remains ambiguous. Trimming took off 1 base at V and 2 bases at J, with 8 bases between the two ends. The CDR3 has 14 amino acids. Germline V CDR1 and CDR2: LGHNA, YNFKEQ. The CDR3 loop reads CASSQGNRQETQYF. The CDR3 DNA sequence: TGTGCCAGCAGCCAAGGGAATCGGCAAGAGACCCAGTACTTC.

Many counts were recorded for this clone. V is TRBV7-8 and J is TRBJ2-7; D perhaps matches TRBD1 (5 bases). The germline V and J ends were trimmed by 3 bases and 2 bases, with 8 bases remaining between them. The CDR3 runs to 13 residues. Germline V gene data show CDR1 as SGHVS and CDR2 as FQNEAQ. The CDR3 reads CASSLLGAYEQYF. The CDR3 DNA reads TGTGCCAGCAGCTTGTTAGGGGCCTACGAGCAGTACTTC.

V is TRBV7-2 and J is TRBJ2-1; D unresolved. Germline-derived CDR1 and CDR2 are SGHTA and FQGNSA. The germline V and J ends were trimmed by 5 bases and 1 base, with 9 bases remaining between them. This CDR3 is 14 amino acids long. The CDR3 nucleotides are TGTGCCAGCAGCCCTACACAATCCTACAATGAGCAGTTCTTC. This gives the protein CASSPTQSYNEQFF. Supplemented by reference TRBV7-2 and TRBJ2-1, the full variable domain reads GAGVSQSPSNKVTEKGKDVELRCDPISGHTALYWYRQSLGQGLEFLIYFQGNSAPDKSGLPSDRFSAERTGGSVSTLTIQRTQQEDSAVYLCASSPTQSYNEQFFGPGTRLTVL.

This clone came up a few times. The rearrangement uses TRBV2 and TRBJ1-1, with D unresolved. This CDR3 contains 15 residues. Germline loops: CDR1 SNHLY, CDR2 FYNNEI. Trimming took 10 bases from V and 1 from J, leaving 19 bases between them. CDR3 nucleotides: TGTGCCACCCTGGGGAGGGAGTCATCGAACACTGAAGCTTTCTTT. Its protein is CATLGRESSNTEAFF.

This clone came up once. This chain uses TRBV30 with TRBJ2-7, with D possibly being TRBD2 (6 bases). V was shortened by 0 bases and J by 6 bases, with 12 bases between the two germline ends. There are 13 residues in the CDR3. Germline CDR1 GTSNPN, CDR2 SVGIG (reference sequence). The CDR3 loop reads CAWSVTNGGEQYF. The CDR3 coding sequence is TGTGCCTGGAGTGTAACAAACGGGGGCGAGCAGTACTTC.

The chain is built from TRBV27 and TRBJ1-1; maybe TRBD1 (5 bases). The CDR3 is made up of 13 amino acids. V lost 8 bases to trimming and J lost 3 bases, with 13 bases between them. CDR1 and CDR2 from the germline V gene are MNHEY and SMNVEV (reference sequence). The chain's CDR3 is CASSLTRDTEAFF. CDR3 DNA sequence: TGTGCCAGCTCCCTGACCAGGGACACTGAAGCTTTCTTT.

The chain uses TRBV4-1 and TRBJ2-3, with 11 bases matching TRBD2. There are 17 residues in the CDR3. Unmatched junction bases numbered 11, after V lost 5 bases and J lost 4 bases. Germline CDR1 is MGHRA and CDR2 is YSYEKL. CDR3 in DNA: TGCGCCAGCAGCACCCCAACTAGCGGGAGTTACTCAGATACGCAGTATTTT. Translation: CASSTPTSGSYSDTQYF.

CDR3 coding DNA: TGTGCCAGTAGTCCCGCGAGCTCTGGAAACACCATATATTTT. Translated, it gives CASSPASSGNTIYF. The V and J genes are TRBV19 and TRBJ1-3; D remains ambiguous. Germline V gene lookup returns CDR1 LNHDA and CDR2 SQIVND (reference sequence). The CDR3 is made up of 14 amino acids. The ends were cut back, 5 bases at V and 0 bases at J, with 8 bases in the middle.

The rearrangement uses TRBV9 and TRBJ2-1, with 9 bases identical to TRBD2. The CDR3 loop spans 15 amino acids. Germline V gives CDR1 SGDLS, CDR2 YYNGEE. V was clipped by 0 bases and J by 7 bases; unmatched bases: 5. The CDR3: CASSVDGTSMNEQFF. In DNA form, the CDR3 reads TGTGCCAGCAGCGTAGACGGGACTAGCATGAATGAGCAGTTCTTC.

The chain employs TRBV5-6 and TRBJ2-1, with D perhaps matching TRBD2 (5 bases). Germline-derived CDR1 and CDR2 are SGHDT and YYEEEE. Trimming left V 3 bases short and J 8 bases short, with 18 bases between. The CDR3 is 15 amino acids. CDR3 in DNA: TGTGCCAGCAGCTCACTAGATACCTACAATTATGAGCAGTTCTTC. Translated: CASSSLDTYNYEQFF.

This clone was observed a handful of times. The chain recombines TRBV2 with TRBJ1-1; TRBD1 matches at 8 bases. With V trimmed by 11 bases and J by 3 bases, 5 bases remained unmatched. From germline, CDR1 is SNHLY and CDR2 FYNNEI. This CDR3 region has 12 residues. The CDR3 protein is CAGGQEYTEAFF. In nucleotides, the CDR3 is TGTGCCGGGGGACAGGAGTACACTGAAGCTTTCTTT.

The rearrangement uses TRBV7-9 and TRBJ2-7; D gene unclear. The V end lost 4 bases, the J end lost 6 bases, and 13 bases lay between the germline ends. Germline-derived CDR1 and CDR2 are SEHNR and FQNEAQ (reference sequence). The CDR3 length is 13 residues. Here the CDR3 reads CASSSLGLGEQYF. For the CDR3, the DNA is TGTGCCAGCAGCTCCCTGGGTTTGGGCGAGCAGTACTTC.

V and J are TRBV2 and TRBJ2-7; TRBD2 might be the D (6 bases). CDR1 and CDR2 (germline): SNHLY, FYNNEI. The CDR3 sequence is 11 residues long. V lost 4 bases and J lost 7, with 8 bases in between. The DNA for the CDR3 is TGTGCCAGCAGTGTGGAGGGTGAGCAGTACTTC. Translating it yields CASSVEGEQYF. Full variable domain (remainder filled in from reference TRBV2 and TRBJ2-7): EPEVTQTPSHQVTQMGQEVILRCVPISNHLYFYWYRQILGQKVEFLVSFYNNEISEKSEIFDDQFSVERPDGSNFTLKIRSTKLEDSAMYFCASSVEGEQYFGPGTRLTVT.

This chain joins TRBV27 and TRBJ2-7; 7 positions match TRBD2. The J segment lost 5 bases and the V segment lost 4 bases, leaving 8 bases of the junction unmatched. The CDR3 contains 14 residues. Germline-derived CDR1 and CDR2 are MNHEY and SMNVEV (reference sequence). CDR3 sequence (DNA): TGTGCCAGCAGTTCGGTAGCGGGCTTTGACGAGCAGTACTTC. Protein product: CASSSVAGFDEQYF.

This clone turned up a few times. V is TRBV16 and J is TRBJ1-5; D gene unclear. This CDR3 spans 15 amino acids. In germline, CDR1 is KGHSY, CDR2 FQNENV. Trimming took 2 bases from V and 2 from J, leaving 10 bases between them. In nucleotides, the CDR3 is TGTGCCAGCAGCCAAACGGGAGACGGCAATCAGCCCCAGCATTTT. Translation: CASSQTGDGNQPQHF.

This clone was found a few times. The chain is built from TRBV30 and TRBJ1-5, with D uncertain. Germline V gene sequence: CDR1 GTSNPN, CDR2 SVGIG (reference sequence). The CDR3 is 13 amino acids. Trimming took 1 base from V and 6 from J, leaving 10 bases between them. CDR3 coding DNA: TGTGCCTGGAGTGCGACTGAGGGTCAGCCCCAGCATTTT. Encoded protein: CAWSATEGQPQHF.

The rearrangement uses TRBV2 and TRBJ2-7; D is possibly TRBD1 (8 bases). The V end lost 0 bases, the J end lost 2 bases, and 14 bases lay between the germline ends. The CDR3 spans 16 residues. Per germline, CDR1 SNHLY and CDR2 FYNNEI. CDR3 sequence reads: CASSEASTGGAYEQYF. CDR3 DNA: TGTGCCAGCAGTGAAGCGTCTACAGGGGGGGCCTACGAGCAGTACTTC.

This sequence joins TRBV4-1 and TRBJ2-3, with 13 nucleotides matching TRBD2. Germline trimming cut 1 base from V and 0 bases from J; bases unmatched to any gene: 7. Germline CDR1 MGHRA, CDR2 YSYEKL. This CDR3 has 19 residues. CDR3 bases: TGCGCCAGCAGCCAAGTAAGCGGACTAGCGGGGGCTAGCACAGATACGCAGTATTTT. This encodes CASSQVSGLAGASTDTQYF.

This sequence joins TRBV18 and TRBJ2-7, with a possible D match to TRBD1 (5 bases). Deletions cut 2 bases from V and 1 base from J, with 12 bases between. This CDR3 is built from 15 residues. Germline V CDR1 and CDR2: KGHSH, LQKENI. The CDR3 sequence: CASSPSFQGSYEQYF. CDR3 coding DNA: TGTGCCAGCTCACCATCTTTTCAGGGTTCCTACGAGCAGTACTTC.

The rearrangement uses TRBV19 and TRBJ1-5; D is possibly TRBD1 (6 bases). The V gene lost 1 base and the J gene lost 3 bases, with 7 bases spanning the gap. The CDR3 extends over 14 amino acids. From germline, CDR1 is LNHDA and CDR2 SQIVND (reference sequence). CDR3 loop: CASSIAGDNQPQHF. The CDR3 DNA follows: TGTGCCAGTAGTATAGCAGGGGACAATCAGCCCCAGCATTTT. The variable domain in full, completed from reference TRBV19 and TRBJ1-5, reads DGGITQSPKYLFRKEGQNVTLSCEQNLNHDAMYWYRQDPGQGLRLIYYSQIVNDFQKGDIAEGYSVSREKKESFPLTVTSAQKNPTAFYLCASSIAGDNQPQHFGDGTRLSIL.